Listed here are 8 T cell receptor beta chains from one sample, sequenced in a study of shared clonotypes between healthy human individuals. Naive CD8 cells were CD45RO-negative, positively selected for CCR7, excluding terminally differentiated effector memory CD45RA+ cells. TCRdb keeps only in-frame clones here, not all; method: immunoSEQ multiplex PCR. The sample comprises 2 million to 2.5 million clones, 93% of which are singletons, and 1.7% rests with the top ten. The sequencing input was naive CD8+ T cells from PBMCs. These receptors all stem from a man younger than 35 in good health. Some clones in this sample may be carry-over from other donors' samples.

The chain joins TRBV5-8 to TRBJ1-5; D gene uncertain. Germline V gene data show CDR1 as SGHTS and CDR2 as YDEGEE. The length of the CDR3 is 15 residues. Trimming left V 4 bases short and J 6 bases short, with 17 bases between. CDR3 in amino acids: CASSPYSEGGQPQHF. CDR3 coding DNA: TGTGCCAGCAGCCCGTACAGTGAGGGAGGTCAGCCCCAGCATTTT. The full variable domain, its missing parts supplied by reference TRBV5-8 and TRBJ1-5, is EAGVTQSPTHLIKTRGQQATLRCSPISGHTSVYWYQQALGLGLQFLLWYDEGEERNRGNFPPRFSGRQFPNYSSELNVNALELEDSALYLCASSPYSEGGQPQHFGDGTRLSIL.

V and J are TRBV5-1 and TRBJ2-2; 15 bases line up with TRBD2. Germline lookup yields CDR1 SGHRS and CDR2 YFSETQ. There are 19 residues in the CDR3. J gave up 3 bases and V 0 bases, and 6 bases lay outside the gene matches. The CDR3 DNA reads as TGCGCCAGCAGCTTGGCCGGGACTAGCGGGAGGAGCGACACCGGGGAGCTGTTTTTT. Protein sequence: CASSLAGTSGRSDTGELFF.

This chain uses TRBV29-1 with TRBJ2-6, with D unclear. V lost 1 base to trimming and J lost 6 bases, with 7 bases between them. Germline V gives CDR1 SQVTM, CDR2 ANQGSEA. The CDR3 is made up of 13 amino acids. The CDR3 coding sequence is TGCAGCGTTGAAGGTCTGGCGGCCAACGTCCTGACTTTC. Translation gives CSVEGLAANVLTF.

The CDR3 reads CASSSPGGDQPQHF. The CDR3 DNA is TGTGCCAGCAGTTCACCAGGGGGCGATCAGCCCCAGCATTTT. The chain is built from TRBV6-5 and TRBJ1-5; 8 nucleotides agree with TRBD1. After removal of 4 bases from V and 5 bases from J, the junction contained 4 bases not matched to a gene. CDR3 size: 14 residues. Germline V lookup: CDR1 MNHEY, CDR2 SVGAGI.

V is TRBV11-3 and J is TRBJ2-2; 8 bases are a match to TRBD2. Germline trimming cut 4 bases from V and 5 bases from J; bases unmatched to any gene: 15. Germline CDR1 SGHNT, CDR2 YENEEA. The CDR3 runs to 18 residues. CDR3 amino acids: CASSSHKAAGERTGELFF. The CDR3 bases are TGTGCCAGCAGCTCGCATAAAGCAGCGGGAGAGAGGACCGGGGAGCTGTTTTTT.

The V gene is TRBV10-1, the J gene TRBJ2-1; D may be TRBD2 (6 bases). CDR3 length: 14 amino acids. Looked up from germline, CDR1 is WNHNN and CDR2 is SYGVQD (reference sequence). Trimming stripped 5 bases from V and 0 bases from J, with 8 bases between. CDR3 sequence reads: CASSRDSSYNEQFF. CDR3 sequence (DNA): TGCGCCAGCAGTCGGGACTCCTCCTACAATGAGCAGTTCTTC.

V and J are TRBV10-3 and TRBJ1-1; 9 nucleotides match TRBD1. The V gene's germline CDR1 is ENHRY and CDR2 SYGVKD. J was trimmed by 6 bases and V by 4 bases; bases with no gene match: 6. This CDR3 has 14 amino acids. For the CDR3, the DNA is TGTGCCATCAGTGGGGGGGACAGGGATGCTGAAGCTTTCTTT. Protein: CAISGGDRDAEAFF.

This chain joins TRBV4-3 and TRBJ1-1; D possibly corresponds to TRBD1 (5 bases). This CDR3 is built from 15 residues. V was cut by 0 bases and J by 1 base, with 9 bases left in between. Germline loops: CDR1 LGHNA, CDR2 YSLEER. The CDR3 region has the DNA TGCGCCAGCAGCCAAGACGTGGGGGAGAACACTGAAGCTTTCTTT. Amino acid sequence: CASSQDVGENTEAFF.